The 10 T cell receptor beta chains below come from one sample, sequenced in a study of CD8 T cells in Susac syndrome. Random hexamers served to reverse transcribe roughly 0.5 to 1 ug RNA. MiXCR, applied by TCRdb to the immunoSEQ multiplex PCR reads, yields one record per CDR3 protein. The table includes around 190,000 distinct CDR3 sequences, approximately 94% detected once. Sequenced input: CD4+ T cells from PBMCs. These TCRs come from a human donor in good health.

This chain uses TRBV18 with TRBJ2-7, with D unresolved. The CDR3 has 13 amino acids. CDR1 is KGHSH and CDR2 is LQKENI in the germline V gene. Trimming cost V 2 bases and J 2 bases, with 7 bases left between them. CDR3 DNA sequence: TGTGCCAGCTCACCAACCGTTACCTACGAGCAGTACTTC. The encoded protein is CASSPTVTYEQYF.

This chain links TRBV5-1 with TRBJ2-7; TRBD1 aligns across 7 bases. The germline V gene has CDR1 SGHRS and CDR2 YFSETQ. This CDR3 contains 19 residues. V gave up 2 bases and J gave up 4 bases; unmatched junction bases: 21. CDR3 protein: CASSLITRTGGRLRYEQYF. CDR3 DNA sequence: TGCGCCAGCAGCTTAATAACCAGGACAGGAGGAAGGCTACGATACGAGCAGTACTTC. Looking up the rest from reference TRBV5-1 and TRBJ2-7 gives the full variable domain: KAGVTQTPRYLIKTRGQQVTLSCSPISGHRSVSWYQQTPGQGLQFLFEYFSETQRNKGNFPGRFSGRQFSNSRSEMNVSTLELGDSALYLCASSLITRTGGRLRYEQYFGPGTRLTVT.

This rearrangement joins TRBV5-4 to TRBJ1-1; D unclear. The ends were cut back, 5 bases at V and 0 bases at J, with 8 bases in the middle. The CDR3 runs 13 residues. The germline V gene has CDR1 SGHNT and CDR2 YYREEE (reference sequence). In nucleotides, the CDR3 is TGTGCCAGCAGACAGAACGTGAACACTGAAGCTTTCTTT. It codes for CASRQNVNTEAFF.

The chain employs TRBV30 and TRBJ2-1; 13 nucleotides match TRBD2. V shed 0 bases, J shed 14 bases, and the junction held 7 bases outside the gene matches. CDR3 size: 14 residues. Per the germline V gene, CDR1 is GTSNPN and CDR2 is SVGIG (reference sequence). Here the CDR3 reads CAWSVRGTSGREFF. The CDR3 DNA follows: TGTGCCTGGAGTGTACGGGGAACTAGCGGGAGGGAGTTCTTC.

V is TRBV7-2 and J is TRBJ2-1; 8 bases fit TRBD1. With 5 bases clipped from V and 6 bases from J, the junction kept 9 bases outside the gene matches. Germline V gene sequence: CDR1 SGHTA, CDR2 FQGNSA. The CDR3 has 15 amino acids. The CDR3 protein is CASSTQTGVSNEQFF. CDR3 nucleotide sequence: TGTGCCAGCAGCACACAGACAGGGGTGTCCAATGAGCAGTTCTTC.

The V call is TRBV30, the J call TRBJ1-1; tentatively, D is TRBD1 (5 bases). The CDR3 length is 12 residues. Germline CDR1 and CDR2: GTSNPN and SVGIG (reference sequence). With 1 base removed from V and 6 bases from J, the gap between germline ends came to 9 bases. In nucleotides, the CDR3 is TGTGCCTGGAGTGGGGGGGGTCCTGAAGCTTTCTTT. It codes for CAWSGGGPEAFF.

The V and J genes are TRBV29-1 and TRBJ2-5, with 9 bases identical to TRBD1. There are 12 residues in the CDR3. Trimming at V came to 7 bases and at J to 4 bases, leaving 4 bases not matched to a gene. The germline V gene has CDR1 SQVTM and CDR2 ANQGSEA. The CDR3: CSANRGRETQYF. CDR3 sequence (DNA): TGCAGCGCGAACAGGGGGCGAGAGACCCAGTACTTC. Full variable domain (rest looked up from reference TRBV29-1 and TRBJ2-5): SAVISQKPSRDICQRGTSLTIQCQVDSQVTMMFWYRQQPGQSLTLIATANQGSEATYESGFVIDKFPISRPNLTFSTLTVSNMSPEDSSIYLCSANRGRETQYFGPGTRLLVL.

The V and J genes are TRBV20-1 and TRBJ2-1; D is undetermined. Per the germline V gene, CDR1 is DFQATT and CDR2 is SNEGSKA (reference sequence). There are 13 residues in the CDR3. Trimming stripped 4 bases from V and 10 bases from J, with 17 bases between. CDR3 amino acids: CSATLILEREQFF. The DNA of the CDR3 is TGCAGTGCTACTTTAATCCTGGAACGAGAGCAGTTCTTC.

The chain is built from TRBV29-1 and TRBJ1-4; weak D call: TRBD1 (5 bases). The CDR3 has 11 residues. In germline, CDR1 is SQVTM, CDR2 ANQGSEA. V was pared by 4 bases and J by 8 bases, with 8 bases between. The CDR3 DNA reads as TGCAGCGTTGGCCAGGGAGAAAAACTGTTTTTT. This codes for CSVGQGEKLFF.

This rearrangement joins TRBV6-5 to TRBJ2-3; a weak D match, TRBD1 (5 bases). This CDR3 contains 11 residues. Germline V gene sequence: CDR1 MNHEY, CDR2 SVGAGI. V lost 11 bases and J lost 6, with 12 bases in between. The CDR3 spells CAAQKGDTQYF. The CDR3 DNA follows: TGTGCCGCCCAGAAGGGGGATACGCAGTATTTT.